The clone carrying this TCR beta chain was found a few times. Per the germline V gene, CDR1 is DFQATT and CDR2 is SNEGSKA (reference sequence). The junction had 6 bases not matched to a gene; V was cut back by 2 bases and J by 2 bases. There are 15 residues in the CDR3. Unique molecular identifiers were affixed to single, distinct cDNA molecules. TCRdb re-called the 5' RACE reads with MiXCR, one entry per CDR3 protein. This table holds approximately 97,000 distinct CDR3 sequences, about 11% found once. These data are taken from a study of early T cells in non-severe SARS-CoV-2 infection. Looking at the study overall: Sequenced material consisted of bulk RNA (from unsorted whole blood), and chains were unpaired.

Sequencing was performed on whole blood, taken at baseline. The receptor's source is an adult who was a healthcare worker with PCR-confirmed SARS-CoV-2 infection or an uninfected control (not recorded which). The V call is TRBV20-1, the J call TRBJ2-5, with 9 bases aligning to TRBD1. The CDR3 nucleotides read TGCAGTGCTAGATTCGACGGGACAGGGCAAGAGACCCAGTACTTC. Protein: CSARFDGTGQETQYF.